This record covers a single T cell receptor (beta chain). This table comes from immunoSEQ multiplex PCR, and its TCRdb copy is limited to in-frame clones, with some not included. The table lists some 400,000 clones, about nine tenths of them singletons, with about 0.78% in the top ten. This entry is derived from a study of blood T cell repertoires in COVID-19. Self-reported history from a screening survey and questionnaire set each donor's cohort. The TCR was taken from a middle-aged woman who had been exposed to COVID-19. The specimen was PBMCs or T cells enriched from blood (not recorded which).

The DNA of the CDR3 is TGTGCCATCCGGGGCAGGGGTTATTCACCCCTCCACTTT. The encoded protein is CAIRGRGYSPLHF. The genes are TRBV2 and TRBJ1-6; a weak D match, TRBD1 (6 bases). The CDR3 loop spans 13 amino acids. Trimming pared 10 bases from V and 8 bases from J, leaving 15 bases between. Per germline, CDR1 SNHLY and CDR2 FYNNEI.